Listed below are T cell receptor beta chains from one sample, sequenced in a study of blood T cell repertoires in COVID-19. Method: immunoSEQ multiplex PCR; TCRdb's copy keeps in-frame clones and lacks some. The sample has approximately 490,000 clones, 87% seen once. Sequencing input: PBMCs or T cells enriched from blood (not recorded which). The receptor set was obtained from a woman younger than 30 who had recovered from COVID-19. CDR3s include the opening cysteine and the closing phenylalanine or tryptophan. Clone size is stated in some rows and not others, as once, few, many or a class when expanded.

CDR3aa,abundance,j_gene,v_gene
CAWAPMGAGLNYGYTF,-,TRBJ1-2,TRBV30
CASSPISTEETQYF,-,TRBJ2-5,TRBV5-1
CASSTGQETQYF,-,TRBJ2-5,TRBV5-1
CASSPRGRRETQYF,-,TRBJ2-5,TRBV27
CASSPSRRTSGGSNEQFF,-,TRBJ2-1,TRBV18
CAWSVTVGAQYF,-,TRBJ2-4,TRBV30
CASSILNGNSGNTIYF,few,TRBJ1-3,TRBV19
CASARGGWDGYTF,-,TRBJ1-2,TRBV6-5
CATRDGNEQYF,-,TRBJ2-7,TRBV15
CAWSDTGGYGELFF,-,TRBJ2-2,TRBV30
CASSLATPGLAAYEQYF,-,TRBJ2-7,TRBV5-1
CASRLDRGQETQYF,-,TRBJ2-5,TRBV7-2
CASSLNSGENIQYF,-,TRBJ2-4,TRBV7-9
CASSIQGLNEKLFF,-,TRBJ1-4,TRBV19
CAWSVGGQRAFF,-,TRBJ1-1,TRBV30
CASRDGTGPTEAFF,once,TRBJ1-1,TRBV19
CASSFGGELFF,-,TRBJ2-2,TRBV5-1
CASSSQISGQTNYGYTF,-,TRBJ1-2,TRBV5-1
CSVAGGRGGQQYF,-,TRBJ2-7,TRBV29-1
CAISEEASSPLHF,-,TRBJ1-6,TRBV10-3
CAISVSQHYGYTF,-,TRBJ1-2,TRBV10-3
CAWSAGAASGYGYTF,-,TRBJ1-2,TRBV30
CASSLASREAGNTIYF,few,TRBJ1-3,TRBV7-6
CASSVGTDQPQHF,-,TRBJ1-5,TRBV9
CASSPSGTGVDRRYF,-,TRBJ2-7,TRBV18
CASSAQQSNYGYTF,-,TRBJ1-2,TRBV7-8
CASSMREPPTGYTF,-,TRBJ1-2,TRBV19
CASSATRETQYF,-,TRBJ2-5,TRBV27
CATSRDTLRGSTDTQYF,few,TRBJ2-3,TRBV15
CASTHGGGKLFF,-,TRBJ1-4,TRBV19
CASSEVGSEKLFF,-,TRBJ1-4,TRBV2
CAWTEQGRLDYGYTF,-,TRBJ1-2,TRBV30
CASSRSGGVSYNEQFF,-,TRBJ2-1,TRBV7-8
CASSLDYAETQYF,-,TRBJ2-5,TRBV5-5
CASSVYLIQGREKLFF,-,TRBJ1-4,TRBV2
CASRRFATNEKLFF,-,TRBJ1-4,TRBV19
CASSLDGEKLFF,-,TRBJ1-4,TRBV5-1
CASSSRGNIFTGELFF,-,TRBJ2-2,TRBV7-9
CASSLYPSGGVVADTQYF,-,TRBJ2-3,TRBV13
CASSISVAGDTQYF,once,TRBJ2-3,TRBV19
CASTTSGGPYEQFF,once,TRBJ2-1,TRBV5-1
CASSLGLLRGGTDTQYF,once,TRBJ2-3,TRBV7-3
CASSLVQGFAGLETQYF,once,TRBJ2-5,TRBV7-9
CASSRRASDTDTQYF,-,TRBJ2-3,TRBV2
CASSATGQVNSPLHF,-,TRBJ1-6,TRBV9
CASSIRQGRDEKLFF,-,TRBJ1-4,TRBV18
CASSPRAGGANTGELFF,-,TRBJ2-2,TRBV4-1
CAWSAGRAYNEQFF,once,TRBJ2-1,TRBV30
CASSEVEGEGYTF,-,TRBJ1-2,TRBV2
CASSLVGGQGGGETQYF,once,TRBJ2-5,TRBV5-1
CASSSTGDEQFF,-,TRBJ2-1,TRBV5-6
CACQGPGLDTEAFF,once,TRBJ1-1,TRBV30
CSASGNNEQYF,-,TRBJ2-7,TRBV20-1
CASSPPTGEGGYTF,-,TRBJ1-2,TRBV28
CASSLLAGADGDTQYF,-,TRBJ2-3,TRBV4-1
CASSQLGARGIDGTEAFF,-,TRBJ1-1,TRBV14
CASSLGLASTDTQYF,-,TRBJ2-3,TRBV7-7
CASSYSRGVGTEAFF,-,TRBJ1-1,TRBV6-5